The rows below give T cell receptor beta chains drawn from one sample of a study of cytomegalovirus exposure and HLA in healthy donors. This table comes from immunoSEQ multiplex PCR, and its TCRdb copy is limited to in-frame clones, with some not included. The sample contains fewer than 200,000 clones, less than 85% of which appear only once. The sequenced sample was PBMCs. Receptors originate from a male donor in good health and CMV-seronegative. Both conserved end residues are part of each CDR3. Fields, in order: CDR3 length, J gene, V gene, D gene, clone size, CDR3 DNA, CDR3 protein. D genes are given only for firm matches. Part of the rows lack a size; the others show once, few, many or a class for expanded clones.

>17|TRBJ2-1|TRBV28|TRBD2|.
TGTGCCAGCGGTGGACTAGCGGGAGGGCGGAACTACAATGAGCAGTTCTTC
CASGGLAGGRNYNEQFF
>17|TRBJ2-3|TRBV9|TRBD2|.
TGTGCCAGCAGCGTAGACCCGCTAGCGGGGGGTTCAGATACGCAGTATTTT
CASSVDPLAGGSDTQYF
>12|TRBJ1-4|TRBV11-2|.|.
TGTGCCAGCAGCTTAGTTCGTGAAAAACTGTTTTTT
CASSLVREKLFF
>16|TRBJ2-7|TRBV19|.|.
TGTGCCAGTAGTATATTGGCCCAGGGTCCGGGAGACGAGCAGTACTTC
CASSILAQGPGDEQYF
>11|TRBJ1-2|TRBV29-1|.|.
TGCAGCGTCGATGACTACCTAGGCTACACCTTC
CSVDDYLGYTF
>16|TRBJ1-2|TRBV14|.|.
TGTGCCAGCAGCCAGGATTCGTCAGGGCGGCCCTATGGCTACACCTTC
CASSQDSSGRPYGYTF
>12|TRBJ1-3|TRBV19|.|.
TGTGCCAGTAGCCTCGGTGGAAACACCATATATTTT
CASSLGGNTIYF
>18|TRBJ2-2|TRBV15|TRBD2|.
TGTGCCACCAGCCGCGGACTAGCGGGAGGGATGAACACCGGGGAGCTGTTTTTT
CATSRGLAGGMNTGELFF
>12|TRBJ2-7|TRBV29-1|.|.
TGCAGCGTTGTCTCCGGGGTTTACGAGCAGTACTTC
CSVVSGVYEQYF
>13|TRBJ2-7|TRBV29-1|.|.
TGCAGCGTTGCTCCAGCCCCCTCGGGGGAGCAGTACTTC
CSVAPAPSGEQYF
>15|TRBJ2-7|TRBV7-3|TRBD2|.
TGTGCCAGCAGCTTAGGAGGGACTAGCGGGGTCGAGCAGTACTTC
CASSLGGTSGVEQYF
>14|TRBJ1-2|TRBV6-4|TRBD1|.
TGTGCCAGCAGTGACTCGACAGGGGGCTATGGCTACACCTTC
CASSDSTGGYGYTF
>13|TRBJ1-3|TRBV9|TRBD1|.
TGTGCCAGCGGGACAGGGGCTGAAAACACCATATATTTT
CASGTGAENTIYF
>19|TRBJ1-1|TRBV5-4|TRBD1|.
TGTGCCAGCAGCTTGGGGGGCGGACAGGGGGGAGGGATGAACACTGAAGCTTTCTTT
CASSLGGGQGGGMNTEAFF
>17|TRBJ2-1|TRBV9|TRBD2|.
TGTGCCAGCAGCGTAGGAACGGGACTAGCGGGGATCGCTGAGCAGTTCTTC
CASSVGTGLAGIAEQFF
>16|TRBJ2-5|TRBV6-1|.|.
TGTGCCAGCAGTGAACCCGCTAGACCGATGCAAGAGACCCAGTACTTC
CASSEPARPMQETQYF
>12|TRBJ2-7|TRBV19|.|.
TGTGCCAGTAGGGAAGACTGTTACGAGCAGTACTTC
CASREDCYEQYF
>14|TRBJ1-2|TRBV5-4|.|.
TGTGCCAGCAGCATAGGACAGAACCGGTTAGGCTACACCTTC
CASSIGQNRLGYTF
>14|TRBJ1-5|TRBV6-5|.|.
TGTGCCAGCAGTTTTTCAGGGTTTGGCCAGCCCCAGCATTTT
CASSFSGFGQPQHF
>17|TRBJ2-2|TRBV7-9|TRBD1|few
TGTGCCAGCAGCCGACAGGGGAAGGCCCATACCACCGGGGAGCTGTTTTTT
CASSRQGKAHTTGELFF
>20|TRBJ2-2|TRBV15|.|.
TGTGCCACCAGCAGCGGTTTTGGTGGTGGAAGGGGTAGGGCCACCGGGGAGCTGTTTTTT
CATSSGFGGGRGRATGELFF
>14|TRBJ2-7|TRBV14|.|.
TGTGCCAGCAGCCGGCGGACAGCAGCCTACGAGCAGTACTTC
CASSRRTAAYEQYF
>16|TRBJ2-2|TRBV15|TRBD1|.
TGTGCCACCAGCAGCGACAGACAGGGAAACACCGGGGAGCTGTTTTTT
CATSSDRQGNTGELFF
>13|TRBJ2-3|TRBV29-1|.|.
TGCAGCGTTGGGCGGGGTTCTTCAGATACGCAGTATTTT
CSVGRGSSDTQYF
>15|TRBJ2-5|TRBV28|.|.
TGTGCCAGCAGTTCAATCAGGGGTGGCGTTGAGACCCAGTACTTC
CASSSIRGGVETQYF
>14|TRBJ2-5|TRBV2|TRBD1|.
TGTGCCAGTTGGGACAGGGGACAGAAAGAGACCCAGTACTTC
CASWDRGQKETQYF
>13|TRBJ2-7|TRBV7-9|TRBD1|.
TGTTCCAGCGGGACAGGGGAAACCTACGAGCAGTACTTC
CSSGTGETYEQYF
>14|TRBJ2-2|TRBV13|TRBD1|.
TGTGCCAGCAGCCCGGGGACAGGGGCCGGGGAGCTGTTTTTT
CASSPGTGAGELFF
>13|TRBJ1-1|TRBV28|.|.
TGTGCCAGCAGCCCTAGAGGGAACACTGAAGCTTTCTTT
CASSPRGNTEAFF
>13|TRBJ1-5|TRBV7-2|.|.
TGTGCCAGCAGCTCGATGACAGGTCTGCCCCAGCATTTT
CASSSMTGLPQHF
>16|TRBJ1-3|TRBV19|TRBD1|.
TGTGCCAGTAGCAAGACAGGGTTCAACGCTGGAAACACCATATATTTT
CASSKTGFNAGNTIYF
>15|TRBJ2-3|TRBV5-8|TRBD1|.
TGTGCCAGCAGCTTGCGACAGGGGGTAGCAGATACGCAGTATTTT
CASSLRQGVADTQYF
>17|TRBJ2-7|TRBV18|TRBD2|few
TGTGCCAGCTCACTCGTCGGCCCTAGCGGGAAGGGGAGGGAGCAGTACTTC
CASSLVGPSGKGREQYF
>12|TRBJ1-2|TRBV7-2|.|.
TGTGCCAGCAGCCTTGAGAACTATGGCTACACCTTC
CASSLENYGYTF